This entry lists 29 T cell receptor beta chains sequenced from one sample in a study of T-cell reconstitution after alpha-beta-depleted transplantation in children. Unique molecular identifiers tagged the TCRbeta library. TCRdb reprocessed the PCR reads via MiXCR and lists one record per CDR3 protein. The table includes hundreds of thousands of distinct CDR3 sequences, roughly 15% detected once. Material: PBMCs from the stem cell graft donor, obtained from the stem cell graft. These receptors all come from a human donor who donated a stem cell graft to a child with acute myeloid leukemia.

V usage is TRBV11-2 and J usage is TRBJ1-6, with D perhaps TRBD1 (6 bases). The V gene's germline CDR1 is SGHAT and CDR2 FQNNGV. V was pared by 1 base and J by 6 bases, with 19 bases between. The CDR3 totals 18 residues. CDR3 nucleotides: TGTGCCAGCAGCTTAGTAGCCCTACCGGGGGACACTAATTCACCCCTCCACTTT. As protein: CASSLVALPGDTNSPLHF.

This clonotype was counted ten times or more. V gene TRBV24-1 combines with J gene TRBJ2-7; 7 positions agree with TRBD2. The junction had 4 bases not matched to a gene; V was cut back by 5 bases and J by 4 bases. CDR1 KGHDR and CDR2 SFDVKD come from the germline V gene. This CDR3 spans 13 amino acids. The CDR3 here is CATSGWGGYEQYV. The CDR3 coding sequence is TGTGCCACCAGTGGATGGGGGGGTTACGAGCAGTACGTC.

This clonotype was detected many times. Written as DNA, the CDR3 is TGTGCCAGCAGTTTACCCTTGGGGACCCAGTACTTC. This codes for CASSLPLGTQYF. The gene calls are TRBV12-3 or TRBV12-4 and TRBJ2-5, with no clear D. With 2 bases removed from V and 7 bases from J, the gap between germline ends came to 8 bases. The CDR3 runs 12 residues.

This clonotype has a count of ten or more. The chain joins TRBV7-8 to TRBJ2-1; 12 positions agree with TRBD2. V shed 1 base and J 9 bases; nucleotides not matched to a gene: 10. There are 17 residues in the CDR3. CDR1 is SGHVS, CDR2 FQNEAQ, per germline. The CDR3 spells CASSLGELAGGAGEQFF. Written as DNA, the CDR3 is TGTGCCAGCAGCTTAGGGGAACTAGCGGGGGGTGCGGGTGAGCAGTTCTTC.

The chain carries TRBV7-9 and TRBJ2-7, with 9 nucleotides matching TRBD1. This CDR3 is built from 14 residues. With 6 bases clipped from V and 1 base from J, the junction kept 4 bases outside the gene matches. CDR1 and CDR2 (germline): SEHNR, FQNEAQ (reference sequence). The chain's CDR3 is CASSSGQGSYEQYV. The CDR3, as DNA: TGTGCCAGCAGTTCGGGACAGGGATCCTACGAGCAGTACGTC.

This clonotype was found many times. This chain joins TRBV9 and TRBJ2-3, with TRBD2 matching over 10 bases. Germline lookup yields CDR1 SGDLS and CDR2 YYNGEE. The ends lost 3 bases at V and 4 bases at J; junction bases unmatched: 8. This CDR3 region has 16 residues. The CDR3 DNA is TGTGCCAGCAGCGCCCAAAGCGGGGGGGCCGCAGATACGCAGTATTTT. Its translation: CASSAQSGGAADTQYF.

The gene calls are TRBV20-1 and TRBJ2-4, with TRBD1 as a possible D gene (5 bases). The CDR3 is 14 amino acids. V shed 5 bases and J shed 0 bases, with 11 bases lying between them. Germline V lookup: CDR1 DFQATT, CDR2 SNEGSKA (reference sequence). CDR3 DNA sequence: TGCAGTGCTGTGGCCGGACAAGCCAAAAACATTCAGTACTTC. Translating it yields CSAVAGQAKNIQYF.

The sample holds many counts of this clonotype. V is TRBV10-3 and J is TRBJ1-2; TRBD1 matches 7 bases. The CDR3 has 17 residues. V shed 2 bases, J shed 8 bases, and the junction held 17 bases outside the gene matches. Germline CDR1 ENHRY, CDR2 SYGVKD. The CDR3 nucleotides read TGTGCCATCAGTGAGGGGACCTCTGAGACAGGGAAGGGAGGCTACACCTTC. Translation gives CAISEGTSETGKGGYTF.

This clonotype was recorded a few times. The V and J genes are TRBV5-1 and TRBJ2-7, with 9 bases identical to TRBD1. CDR3 size: 15 residues. Germline values: CDR1 SGHRS, CDR2 YFSETQ. The J segment lost 1 base and the V segment lost 0 bases, leaving 2 bases of the junction unmatched. The chain's CDR3 is CASSLDGTGSYEQYV. In DNA, the CDR3 is TGCGCCAGCAGCTTGGATGGGACAGGGTCCTACGAGCAGTACGTC.

This chain links TRBV12-3 or TRBV12-4 with TRBJ1-1; 9 nucleotides match TRBD1. Trimming at V came to 6 bases and at J to 10 bases, leaving 6 bases not matched to a gene. The CDR3 extends over 12 amino acids. The CDR3 DNA follows: TGTGCCAGCAGAGCGGGACAGGGAGTAGCTTTCTTT. Translation: CASRAGQGVAFF.

The rearrangement uses TRBV7-9 and TRBJ1-6; D may be TRBD1 (5 bases). V dropped 5 bases and J dropped 9 bases, with 14 bases sitting between them. Germline values: CDR1 SEHNR, CDR2 FQNEAQ (reference sequence). The length of the CDR3 is 14 residues. The CDR3 here is CASSPRRDASPLHF. CDR3 coding DNA: TGTGCCAGCAGCCCCAGAAGGGACGCTTCACCCCTCCACTTT.

This clonotype has at least ten counts. The chain has TRBV5-5 and TRBJ1-1; 8 bases agree with TRBD1. Losses at the gene ends were 4 bases for V and 4 bases for J; bases not matched to a gene: 6. CDR3 length: 14 residues. CDR1 and CDR2 (germline): SGHKS, YYEKEE (reference sequence). DNA of the CDR3: TGTGCCAGCAGCGGAAGACAGGGGATCACTGAAGCTTTCTTT. Amino acids: CASSGRQGITEAFF.

This clonotype has a handful of counts. The J gene is TRBJ1-1, the V gene TRBV11-2; 12 nucleotides line up with TRBD1. There are 17 residues in the CDR3. The trim removed 5 bases at V and 1 base at J, leaving 8 bases unmatched. CDR1 SGHAT and CDR2 FQNNGV come from the germline V gene. This CDR3 reads CASSLGTGGGWNTEAFF. The DNA for the CDR3 is TGTGCCAGCAGCCTCGGGACAGGGGGCGGTTGGAACACTGAAGCTTTCTTT.

The sample holds a few counts of this clonotype. The chain employs TRBV6-1 and TRBJ2-7; 8 bases match TRBD2. Germline lookup yields CDR1 MNHNS and CDR2 SASEGT. After removal of 2 bases from V and 2 bases from J, the junction contained 2 bases not matched to a gene. This CDR3 spans 14 amino acids. CDR3 sequence: CASSEIAGPYEQYV. The CDR3 DNA reads TGTGCCAGCAGTGAAATAGCGGGACCCTACGAGCAGTACGTC.

The rearrangement joins TRBV29-1 to TRBJ2-5; 8 positions agree with TRBD2. From germline, CDR1 is SQVTM and CDR2 ANQGSEA. The ends lost 1 base at V and 4 bases at J; junction bases unmatched: 5. There are 14 residues in the CDR3. The CDR3, as DNA: TGCAGCGTTGAAGGAATAGCGGGGTTAGAGACCCAGTACTTC. Its translation is CSVEGIAGLETQYF. The complete variable domain, with remaining parts taken from reference TRBV29-1 and TRBJ2-5, reads SAVISQKPSRDICQRGTSLTIQCQVDSQVTMMFWYRQQPGQSLTLIATANQGSEATYESGFVIDKFPISRPNLTFSTLTVSNMSPEDSSIYLCSVEGIAGLETQYFGPGTRLLVL.

The table lists this clonotype with a few counts. The chain has TRBV6-2 or TRBV6-3 and TRBJ2-1, with TRBD1 as a possible D gene (5 bases). The germline gives CDR1 MNHEY, CDR2 SVGEGT. The V and J ends lost 4 bases and 9 bases respectively, with 10 bases between them. The CDR3 runs to 12 residues. In DNA form, the CDR3 reads TGTGCCAGCAGTTCAAGGGGCTCTGAGCAGTTCTTC. Encoded protein: CASSSRGSEQFF.

This chain joins TRBV18 and TRBJ1-2, with 7 bases matching TRBD1. The V gene's germline CDR1 is KGHSH and CDR2 LQKENI. V lost 3 bases to trimming and J lost 5 bases; unmatched junction nucleotides: 6. The CDR3 is made up of 14 amino acids. The CDR3 coding sequence is TGTGCCAGCTCACCCCCGACAGGGACTTATGGCTACACCTTC. It codes for CASSPPTGTYGYTF.

This clonotype was picked up a small number of times. J is TRBJ2-1 and V is TRBV20-1; 9 nucleotides match TRBD1. The CDR3 extends over 16 amino acids. With 2 bases clipped from V and 3 bases from J, the junction kept 8 bases outside the gene matches. CDR1 is DFQATT, CDR2 SNEGSKA, per germline (reference sequence). The CDR3 sequence is CSARSYRDRVYNEQFF. DNA of the CDR3: TGCAGTGCTAGATCTTACCGGGACAGGGTCTACAATGAGCAGTTCTTC.

The V and J genes are TRBV7-8 and TRBJ1-5; the match to TRBD1 covers 8 bases. CDR3 length: 15 amino acids. V was pared by 5 bases and J by 2 bases, with 5 bases of the junction left unmatched. The germline CDR1 and CDR2 sequences are SGHVS and FQNEAQ. The CDR3, as DNA: TGTGCCAGCAGCCCTTCACAGGGGGGCAATCAGCCCCAGCATTTT. It yields the protein CASSPSQGGNQPQHF.

This clonotype came up many times. This chain uses TRBV7-9 with TRBJ1-1; 8 bases fit TRBD1. CDR3 size: 15 residues. Losses at the gene ends were 3 bases for V and 4 bases for J; bases not matched to a gene: 7. Germline V CDR1 and CDR2: SEHNR, FQNEAQ (reference sequence). The CDR3 DNA is TGTGCCAGCAGCTTTCCGGGACAGGCAATCACTGAAGCTTTCTTT. The encoded protein is CASSFPGQAITEAFF.

This clonotype was observed at least ten times. The chain combines TRBV7-2 with TRBJ2-5; TRBD2 agrees at 10 bases. CDR1 SGHTA and CDR2 FQGNSA come from the germline V gene. The CDR3 is made up of 15 amino acids. The trim removed 3 bases at V and 5 bases at J, leaving 6 bases unmatched. CDR3 nucleotide sequence: TGTGCCAGCAGCTTGGGACTAGCGCTGGGTGAGACCCAGTACTTC. Residues: CASSLGLALGETQYF.

This clonotype has a count of ten or more. The chain is built from TRBV20-1 and TRBJ2-5, with 7 positions matching TRBD2. Germline lookup yields CDR1 DFQATT and CDR2 SNEGSKA (reference sequence). The V segment lost 0 bases and the J segment 2 bases; nucleotides outside the gene matches: 9. The length of the CDR3 is 16 residues. In DNA form, the CDR3 reads TGCAGTGCTAGAGATCCGCAACTAGCGCTACAAGAGACCCAGTACTTC. Translating it yields CSARDPQLALQETQYF.

This clonotype was detected once. The chain employs TRBV28 and TRBJ2-3; a weak D match, TRBD2 (6 bases). CDR1 and CDR2 from the germline V gene are MDHEN and SYDVKM. Trimming stripped 5 bases from V and 8 bases from J, with 11 bases between. CDR3 length: 12 residues. The CDR3 DNA reads as TGTGCCAGCAGTACGGGGGTTAGTACGCAGTATTTT. Its translation: CASSTGVSTQYF.

There are a few counts of this clonotype. The chain has TRBV7-9 and TRBJ1-2; D gene ambiguous. The CDR3 is 12 residues long. V gave up 5 bases and J gave up 4 bases, with 8 bases separating them. Germline V lookup: CDR1 SEHNR, CDR2 FQNEAQ (reference sequence). DNA for the CDR3: TGTGCCAGCAGCGTCAACGCCTATGGCTACACCTTC. It specifies CASSVNAYGYTF.

This clonotype was detected only a few times. This chain links TRBV9 with TRBJ2-5, with D tentatively TRBD1 or TRBD2 (6 bases each). V lost 0 bases, J lost 9 bases, and 12 bases lay in between. Germline CDR1 reads SGDLS; CDR2 reads YYNGEE. The CDR3 has 13 amino acids. The CDR3 DNA follows: TGTGCCAGCAGCGTAGAAAGGAGGGGGTCCCAGTACTTC. It encodes CASSVERRGSQYF.

This clonotype came up many times. V gene TRBV20-1 combines with J gene TRBJ1-2; D may be TRBD1 (5 bases). The germline CDR1 and CDR2 sequences are DFQATT and SNEGSKA (reference sequence). Trimming took 6 bases from V and 5 from J, leaving 10 bases between them. This CDR3 region has 11 residues. CDR3 sequence: CSATGTYGYTF. The DNA of the CDR3 is TGCAGTGCAACCGGGACGTATGGCTACACCTTC.

The sample holds many counts of this clonotype. The chain recombines TRBV6-5 with TRBJ1-1, with 9 bases aligning to TRBD1. Germline CDR1 MNHEY, CDR2 SVGAGI. Germline trimming cut 3 bases from V and 2 bases from J; bases unmatched to any gene: 7. The CDR3 has 16 amino acids. The CDR3 protein is CASSYRDREGNTEAFF. CDR3 in DNA: TGTGCCAGCAGTTATAGGGACAGGGAGGGCAACACTGAAGCTTTCTTT.

This clonotype has a count of ten or more. This chain joins TRBV12-3 or TRBV12-4 and TRBJ2-3; D not resolved. This CDR3 comprises 15 residues. Trimming shortened V by 7 bases and J by 0 bases, and 14 bases separated the two germline ends. CDR3 sequence: CASTPDVVSTDTQYF. In nucleotides, the CDR3 is TGTGCCAGCACCCCCGACGTTGTTAGCACAGATACGCAGTATTTT.

There are a few counts of this clonotype. The chain combines TRBV20-1 with TRBJ2-5; either TRBD1 or TRBD2 may fit D (7 bases each). The CDR3 has 16 amino acids. Germline lookup yields CDR1 DFQATT and CDR2 SNEGSKA (reference sequence). V lost 3 bases to trimming and J lost 5 bases, with 22 bases between them. CDR3 sequence reads: CSASLWGGQRRETQYF. The CDR3 DNA reads TGCAGTGCTAGCTTGTGGGGGGGACAGCGTCGGGAGACCCAGTACTTC.